Each of the 8 T cell receptor beta chains below was sequenced from the same sample in a study of cytomegalovirus exposure and HLA in healthy donors. Use of 60 Vbeta and 13 Jbeta primers characterized the PCR. Assay used: immunoSEQ multiplex PCR; TCRdb lists only in-frame clones, some missing. The data contain about 130,000 clones, around 70% of them singletons. Specimen: PBMCs. The receptor set was obtained from a man in his forties in good health and CMV-seropositive.

This clone was seen only a few times. The chain combines TRBV6-5 with TRBJ1-1, with a possible D match to TRBD1 (6 bases). This CDR3 region has 12 residues. Per germline, CDR1 MNHEY and CDR2 SVGAGI. V was shortened by 5 bases and J by 8 bases, with 12 bases between the two germline ends. CDR3 amino acids: CASSETTGEAFF. The CDR3 coding sequence is TGTGCCAGCAGTGAGACTACAGGGGAAGCTTTCTTT.

The gene calls are TRBV12-5 and TRBJ2-1, with D maybe TRBD2 (5 bases). Germline V gene lookup returns CDR1 LGHNT and CDR2 FRNRAP. This CDR3 is built from 12 residues. The CDR3 region has the DNA TGTGCCGACTCCGGAGGTGGCGATGAGCAGTTCTTC. Translating it yields CADSGGGDEQFF.

The chain combines TRBV6-5 with TRBJ1-5, with TRBD1 as a possible D gene (5 bases). The CDR3 totals 15 residues. The V gene lost 4 bases and the J gene lost 0 bases, with 10 bases spanning the gap. The germline V gene encodes CDR1 MNHEY and CDR2 SVGAGI. The DNA for the CDR3 is TGTGCCAGCAGTTTGGACATGACTAGCAATCAGCCCCAGCATTTT. It translates to CASSLDMTSNQPQHF.

This chain uses TRBV7-2 with TRBJ2-1, with 9 nucleotides matching TRBD1. Unmatched junction bases numbered 8, after V lost 5 bases and J lost 9 bases. CDR1 and CDR2 from the germline V gene are SGHTA and FQGNSA. The CDR3 loop spans 14 amino acids. In DNA, the CDR3 is TGTGCCAGCAGCCCGGGACAGGGATTCGGTGAGCAGTTCTTC. It is translated as CASSPGQGFGEQFF.

V usage is TRBV7-8 and J usage is TRBJ2-1; possible D gene TRBD2, 6 bases. Trimming left V 5 bases short and J 5 bases short, with 16 bases between. Per germline, CDR1 SGHVS and CDR2 FQNEAQ. This CDR3 has 15 residues. The CDR3 region has the DNA TGTGCCAGCAGCGGGGGGATAGTCAGAGACAATGAGCAGTTCTTC. The encoded protein is CASSGGIVRDNEQFF.

This chain joins TRBV19 and TRBJ2-5, with 15 bases that match TRBD2. The CDR3 runs to 18 residues. In germline, CDR1 is LNHDA, CDR2 SQIVND (reference sequence). V shed 3 bases, J shed 1 base, and the junction held 6 bases outside the gene matches. The CDR3 bases are TGTGCCAGTAGTATTCCCCCGGGACTAGCGGGAGGCCAAGAGACCCAGTACTTC. The encoded protein is CASSIPPGLAGGQETQYF.

The table lists this clone with a count of one. The chain joins TRBV19 to TRBJ2-5, with D uncertain. V was cut by 6 bases and J by 5 bases, with 13 bases left in between. The CDR3 loop spans 13 amino acids. The germline V gene has CDR1 LNHDA and CDR2 SQIVND (reference sequence). CDR3 region: CASSPGRKETQYF. DNA for the CDR3: TGTGCCAGTAGCCCTGGCAGGAAGGAGACCCAGTACTTC.

The V and J genes are TRBV28 and TRBJ1-4, with D hard to call. The CDR3 length is 14 residues. In germline, CDR1 is MDHEN, CDR2 SYDVKM. V was shortened by 6 bases and J by 4 bases, with 12 bases between the two germline ends. The CDR3 DNA reads TGTGCCAGCAGAGAGGGAGGGAATAATGAAAAACTGTTTTTT. Its protein is CASREGGNNEKLFF.